This TCR beta chain is drawn from a study of cytomegalovirus exposure and HLA in healthy donors. Study conclusions and caveats: Later work associated roughly 17,000 TCR beta sequences with HLA alleles at 0.05 false discovery rate. The study dropped some indistinguishable V segments, TRBV6-2 and TRBV6-3 among them. Earlier analysis looked at TCR beta V segments, and most were productive about 90% or about 30% of the time.

CDR1 is SGHTA and CDR2 is FQGNSA in the germline V gene. This CDR3 has 15 amino acids. V was trimmed by 0 bases and J by 6 bases, leaving 12 bases between them. Primers for the PCR totalled 60 Vbeta and 13 Jbeta. Data came from immunoSEQ multiplex PCR; TCRdb stores just in-frame clones and leaves some out. The sample consists of under 130,000 clones, about three quarters of them appearing once. As concerns this clone: Antigen unknown.

When sampled, the donors appeared nominally healthy, though they likely had unrecorded immune exposures. This chain links TRBV7-2 with TRBJ1-5; the D is unclear. Material for sequencing was PBMCs. The clonotype was recovered from a female donor in good health and CMV-seropositive. CDR3 in amino acids: CASSLASGSGQPQHF. The CDR3 region has the DNA TGTGCCAGCAGCTTAGCGTCGGGGTCGGGTCAGCCCCAGCATTTT.